Below, 26 T cell receptor beta chains from the same sample are listed, as sequenced in a study of blood T cell repertoires in COVID-19. Using immunoSEQ multiplex PCR, the repertoire was profiled, and TCRdb retains in-frame clones only, with some absent. The sample carries about 120,000 clones, 80% to 90% recorded once. What was sequenced was peripheral blood. These receptors originate from a man in his forties with acute or convalescent COVID-19.

The V call is TRBV3-1 (or the pseudogene TRBV3-2), the J call TRBJ1-2; 10 bases match TRBD1. Germline V gene data show CDR1 as LGHDT and CDR2 as YNNKEL (reference sequence). The CDR3 extends over 13 amino acids. The V segment lost 4 bases and the J segment 8 bases; nucleotides outside the gene matches: 4. CDR3 DNA: TGTGCCAGCAGCCCCGACAGGGGGCAGGGCTACACCTTC. As protein: CASSPDRGQGYTF.

The chain carries TRBV6-5 and TRBJ2-1; D is possibly TRBD2 (6 bases). V shed 6 bases and J shed 0 bases, with 12 bases lying between them. Germline V gene sequence: CDR1 MNHEY, CDR2 SVGAGI. The CDR3 sequence is 15 residues long. The CDR3 nucleotides read TGTGCCAGCAGCGCGGGACGCAGCTCCTACAATGAGCAGTTCTTC. This sequence encodes CASSAGRSSYNEQFF.

The chain carries TRBV4-3 and TRBJ2-5; TRBD2 might be the D (6 bases). Trimming took 0 bases from V and 3 from J, leaving 14 bases between them. Looked up from germline, CDR1 is LGHNA and CDR2 is YSLEER. This CDR3 is 16 amino acids long. CDR3 residues: CASSQDYFGGKETQYF. Written as DNA, the CDR3 is TGCGCCAGCAGCCAAGATTACTTTGGGGGGAAAGAGACCCAGTACTTC.

This sequence joins TRBV6-5 and TRBJ1-4; D gene uncertain. The CDR3 runs 15 residues. CDR1 and CDR2 (germline): MNHEY, SVGAGI. Trimming shortened V by 5 bases and J by 7 bases, and 17 bases separated the two germline ends. The CDR3 nucleotides read TGTGCCAGCAGTAGAGAACAAACTGGGCTTGAAAAACTGTTTTTT. Its protein is CASSREQTGLEKLFF.

This clone was seen a few times. The chain joins TRBV24-1 to TRBJ2-5; D is unresolved. The V end was cut by 4 bases, the J end by 2 bases, with 13 bases between. This CDR3 has 15 residues. Germline V gene lookup returns CDR1 KGHDR and CDR2 SFDVKD. CDR3 residues: CATSELDRGQETQYF. In DNA, the CDR3 is TGTGCCACCAGTGAGTTGGACCGCGGACAAGAGACCCAGTACTTC.

This clone was seen ten or more times. Distinct nucleotide sequences in the sample also encode this CDR3. The V and J genes are TRBV12-3 or TRBV12-4 and TRBJ2-7; D remains ambiguous. The length of the CDR3 is 12 residues. V was trimmed by 4 bases and J by 0 bases, leaving 4 bases between them. The CDR3 nucleotides are TGTGCCAGCAGTTCCAGCTCCTACGAGCAGTACTTC. Translation gives CASSSSSYEQYF.

V and J are TRBV13 and TRBJ1-1; TRBD1 matches 7 bases. This CDR3 spans 14 amino acids. CDR1 is PRHDT, CDR2 FYEKMQ, per germline (reference sequence). With 5 bases clipped from V and 4 bases from J, the junction kept 7 bases outside the gene matches. DNA of the CDR3: TGTGCCAGCAGCCCACAGGGGAGGAGCACTGAAGCTTTCTTT. Translated, it gives CASSPQGRSTEAFF.

CDR3 in amino acids: CASGLVLSKAADTQYF. The CDR3 DNA sequence: TGTGCTAGTGGTTTGGTACTATCGAAAGCGGCAGATACGCAGTATTTT. The chain employs TRBV12-5 and TRBJ2-3; weak D call: TRBD2 (5 bases). Trimming left V 0 bases short and J 4 bases short, with 14 bases between. The CDR3 covers 16 residues. The V gene's germline CDR1 is LGHNT and CDR2 FRNRAP.

CDR3 nucleotide sequence: TGTGCCAGCAGCGTAAACCCCGGGAACACCGGGGAGCTGTTTTTT. This sequence encodes CASSVNPGNTGELFF. V gene TRBV9 combines with J gene TRBJ2-2, with unresolved D. This CDR3 comprises 15 residues. Germline loops: CDR1 SGDLS, CDR2 YYNGEE. Deletions cut 1 base from V and 1 base from J, with 8 bases between.

CDR3: CASSQPQLGNTEAFF. CDR3 bases: TGTGCCAGCAGCCAACCGCAGCTGGGCAACACTGAAGCTTTCTTT. The chain couples TRBV11-2 to TRBJ1-1; the D is unclear. This CDR3 is 15 amino acids long. From germline, CDR1 is SGHAT and CDR2 FQNNGV. V was pared by 5 bases and J by 2 bases, with 15 bases between.

This clone was observed a handful of times. V is TRBV27 and J is TRBJ2-7; maybe TRBD2 (6 bases). V lost 0 bases and J 2 bases, leaving 8 bases between the germline ends. The CDR3 spans 14 residues. Per germline, CDR1 MNHEY and CDR2 SMNVEV (reference sequence). The CDR3 loop is CASSLSSSAYEQYF. The CDR3, as DNA: TGTGCCAGCAGTTTATCGTCTAGCGCCTACGAGCAGTACTTC.

This chain uses TRBV30 with TRBJ1-6, with D unresolved. This CDR3 region has 13 residues. V was clipped by 5 bases and J by 10 bases, with 15 bases between them. Germline assignment: CDR1 GTSNPN and CDR2 SVGIG (reference sequence). Here the CDR3 reads CAWGETLGSPLHF. The CDR3 coding sequence is TGTGCCTGGGGGGAGACTTTGGGGTCACCCCTCCACTTT.

The table lists this clone with a few counts. V and J are TRBV4-3 and TRBJ2-7; D is uncertain. This CDR3 region has 16 residues. The germline V and J ends were trimmed by 4 bases and 1 base, with 17 bases remaining between them. CDR1 is LGHNA and CDR2 is YSLEER in the germline V gene. CDR3 sequence (DNA): TGCGCCAGCAGCCCTGGTGTGCTAGGTACATCCTACGAGCAGTACTTC. Its protein product is CASSPGVLGTSYEQYF.

This clone was seen once. The V gene is TRBV7-9, the J gene TRBJ2-2, with D possibly TRBD1 on 6 matching bases. The CDR3 sequence is 15 residues long. V lost 1 base, J lost 2 bases, and 8 bases lay in between. Germline V lookup: CDR1 SEHNR, CDR2 FQNEAQ (reference sequence). The CDR3 spells CASSLVGTNTGELFF. The CDR3 coding sequence is TGTGCCAGCAGCTTAGTAGGGACAAACACCGGGGAGCTGTTTTTT. The full variable domain, with the rest looked up from reference TRBV7-9 and TRBJ2-2, is DTGVSQNPRHKITKRGQNVTFRCDPISEHNRLYWYRQTLGQGPEFLTYFQNEAQLEKSRLLSDRFSAERPKGSFSTLEIQRTEQGDSAMYLCASSLVGTNTGELFFGEGSRLTVL.

This clone was counted between two and nine times. J is TRBJ1-1 and V is TRBV4-2, with D perhaps TRBD1 (5 bases). V lost 4 bases and J lost 11, with 17 bases in between. The CDR3 sequence is 13 residues long. The V gene's germline CDR1 is LGHNA and CDR2 YNFKEQ. The CDR3 coding sequence is TGTGCCAGCAGCCCAGAATGGGGGGAGTTGGCTTTCTTT. As protein: CASSPEWGELAFF.

V and J are TRBV5-1 and TRBJ1-3; D remains unclear. Germline V CDR1 and CDR2: SGHRS, YFSETQ. This CDR3 spans 17 amino acids. Trimming removed 3 bases from V and 4 bases from J, with 20 bases in between. The CDR3 coding sequence is TGCGCCAGCAGCTCGAGTACGACTATGGGTGGAGGAAACACCATATATTTT. Translating gives CASSSSTTMGGGNTIYF.

The V gene is TRBV25-1, the J gene TRBJ2-1; D is perhaps TRBD2 (7 bases). The CDR3 contains 11 residues. The germline V gene encodes CDR1 MGHDK and CDR2 SYGVNS. V was clipped by 3 bases and J by 15 bases, with 12 bases between them. This CDR3 is CASSDWGGAFF. The CDR3 DNA reads as TGTGCCAGCAGTGATTGGGGGGGGGCGTTCTTC.

The rearrangement uses TRBV2 and TRBJ1-5, with D unclear. Between the trimmed V and J ends, which lost 1 base and 7 bases, there was a span of 14 bases. The V gene's germline CDR1 is SNHLY and CDR2 FYNNEI. The CDR3 spans 15 residues. This CDR3 is CASSEDAEGYQPQHF. CDR3 bases: TGTGCCAGCAGTGAAGATGCCGAGGGTTACCAGCCCCAGCATTTT.

This clone appeared a single time. The chain has TRBV5-4 and TRBJ2-1; 8 positions match TRBD2. Germline CDR1 is SGHNT and CDR2 is YYREEE (reference sequence). Trimming cost V 3 bases and J 10 bases; bases outside gene matches: 9. This CDR3 region has 14 residues. CDR3 amino acids: CASSSGTSPGEQFF. The CDR3 bases are TGTGCCAGCAGCTCGGGGACTAGTCCAGGCGAGCAGTTCTTC.

The gene calls are TRBV7-9 and TRBJ2-3, with a weak D call TRBD1 (6 bases). V lost 7 bases and J lost 1, with 12 bases in between. The CDR3 sequence is 14 residues long. Germline values: CDR1 SEHNR, CDR2 FQNEAQ (reference sequence). The CDR3 reads CASTPAGGTDTQYF. In nucleotides, the CDR3 is TGTGCCAGCACCCCCGCAGGGGGCACAGATACGCAGTATTTT. The entire variable domain, with the rest obtained from reference TRBV7-9 and TRBJ2-3, is as follows: DTGVSQNPRHKITKRGQNVTFRCDPISEHNRLYWYRQTLGQGPEFLTYFQNEAQLEKSRLLSDRFSAERPKGSFSTLEIQRTEQGDSAMYLCASTPAGGTDTQYFGPGTRLTVL.

The chain combines TRBV7-3 with TRBJ2-2, with 9 bases matching TRBD2. CDR1 SGHTA and CDR2 FQGTGA come from the germline V gene. This CDR3 has 16 residues. Trimming cost V 4 bases and J 1 base; bases outside gene matches: 4. DNA for the CDR3: TGTGCCAGCAGCTCTACAGCGGGGGGGAACACCGGGGAGCTGTTTTTT. Translation: CASSSTAGGNTGELFF. The full variable domain, rest sourced from reference TRBV7-3 and TRBJ2-2, is GAGVSQTPSNKVTEKGKYVELRCDPISGHTALYWYRQSLGQGPEFLIYFQGTGAADDSGLPNDRFFAVRPEGSVSTLKIQRTERGDSAVYLCASSSTAGGNTGELFFGEGSRLTVL.

The rearrangement links TRBV6-5 to TRBJ2-3; 7 positions agree with TRBD1. V was pared by 6 bases and J by 0 bases, with 3 bases of the junction left unmatched. The CDR3 runs 14 residues. Germline loops: CDR1 MNHEY, CDR2 SVGAGI. The CDR3: CASRQGVSTDTQYF. The DNA of the CDR3 is TGTGCCAGCAGGCAGGGGGTGAGCACAGATACGCAGTATTTT.

The chain has TRBV7-2 and TRBJ1-6; D possibly corresponds to TRBD1 (6 bases). The V gene lost 3 bases and the J gene lost 4 bases, with 16 bases spanning the gap. Germline loops: CDR1 SGHTA, CDR2 FQGNSA. This CDR3 is 17 amino acids long. The CDR3 DNA reads as TGTGCCAGCAGCTTCCCGGGTGAGGGGGGGTATAATTCACCCCTCCACTTT. This encodes CASSFPGEGGYNSPLHF.

The chain has TRBV6-5 and TRBJ1-1; 9 bases map to TRBD1. The CDR3 covers 15 residues. Germline V gene data show CDR1 as MNHEY and CDR2 as SVGAGI. The V and J ends lost 6 bases and 1 base, in that order; junction bases with no gene match: 6. This CDR3 reads CASRQGAWRNTEAFF. Written as DNA, the CDR3 is TGTGCCAGCAGACAGGGGGCATGGCGGAACACTGAAGCTTTCTTT.

The chain joins TRBV6-4 to TRBJ2-1; 10 nucleotides align to TRBD1. J lost 8 bases, V lost 6 bases, and 10 bases had no gene match. Germline V gene sequence: CDR1 MRHNA, CDR2 SNTAGT. The CDR3 runs 15 residues. The CDR3 DNA reads TGTGCCAGCAGAGAGACCGGGACAGGGGTCCATGAGCAGTTCTTC. It encodes CASRETGTGVHEQFF.

The chain uses TRBV5-8 and TRBJ1-2, with D perhaps matching TRBD1 (6 bases). Looked up from germline, CDR1 is SGHTS and CDR2 is YDEGEE. V lost 7 bases and J 4 bases, leaving 14 bases between the germline ends. The CDR3 is 13 amino acids. CDR3 DNA: TGTGCCAGCGGCTACCAGGGGTTCTATGGCTACACCTTC. Its protein product is CASGYQGFYGYTF.